Below are 25 T cell receptor beta chains sequenced from a single sample in a study of T cell changes during pregnancy in multiple sclerosis. Assay: immunoSEQ multiplex PCR; the TCRdb copy retains only in-frame clones and omits some. The sample has roughly 57,000 clones; 89% are singletons. The sequencing here drew on peripheral blood, taken in the first trimester of pregnancy. These receptors all come from a female donor with multiple sclerosis, enrolled in a pregnancy study.

The chain couples TRBV5-1 to TRBJ2-5; 8 positions agree with TRBD2. Trimming removed 0 bases from V and 5 bases from J; junction bases left unmatched: 15. Germline CDR1 and CDR2: SGHRS and YFSETQ. This CDR3 spans 18 amino acids. The CDR3 here is CASSLALLAGGPSETQYF. The CDR3 coding sequence is TGCGCCAGCAGCTTGGCCCTACTGGCGGGGGGCCCCTCGGAGACCCAGTACTTC.

The V gene is TRBV9, the J gene TRBJ2-2, with D perhaps matching TRBD2 (5 bases). The germline CDR1 and CDR2 sequences are SGDLS and YYNGEE. CDR3 length equals 19 residues. The ends were cut back, 0 bases at V and 0 bases at J, with 18 bases in the middle. This chain's CDR3 is CASSVEIRTDGTNTGELFF. In DNA form, the CDR3 reads TGTGCCAGCAGCGTAGAGATTAGGACCGACGGGACGAACACCGGGGAGCTGTTTTTT.

This chain links TRBV19 with TRBJ1-1, with TRBD1 matching over 8 bases. The germline V gene has CDR1 LNHDA and CDR2 SQIVND (reference sequence). Trimming cost V 3 bases and J 9 bases; bases outside gene matches: 9. The CDR3 spans 14 residues. For the CDR3, the DNA is TGTGCCAGTAGTATCGGACAGGGAGAGGGAAAAGCTTTCTTT. Protein sequence: CASSIGQGEGKAFF.

The chain couples TRBV30 to TRBJ2-3, with D hard to call. The CDR3 covers 11 residues. The V gene lost 2 bases and the J gene lost 10 bases, with 10 bases spanning the gap. Per germline, CDR1 GTSNPN and CDR2 SVGIG (reference sequence). In nucleotides, the CDR3 is TGTGCCTGGAGTTCGGGTGTTCCGCAGTATTTT. Protein sequence: CAWSSGVPQYF.

V usage is TRBV7-9 and J usage is TRBJ1-1; a weak D match, TRBD1 (5 bases). V was shortened by 10 bases and J by 0 bases, with 12 bases between the two germline ends. CDR3 length equals 13 residues. Germline CDR1 and CDR2: SEHNR and FQNEAQ (reference sequence). The CDR3 DNA reads TGTGCCATCGAGGCAGGGATGAACACTGAAGCTTTCTTT. Protein product: CAIEAGMNTEAFF.

The chain employs TRBV7-9 and TRBJ1-1; D is undetermined. Germline V gene lookup returns CDR1 SEHNR and CDR2 FQNEAQ (reference sequence). This CDR3 is 10 amino acids long. V lost 7 bases, J lost 3 bases, and 3 bases lay in between. The CDR3 reads CASTDTEAFF. CDR3 sequence (DNA): TGTGCCAGCACCGACACTGAAGCTTTCTTT. Using reference TRBV7-9 and TRBJ1-1 for the parts outside the CDR3, the full variable domain is DTGVSQNPRHKITKRGQNVTFRCDPISEHNRLYWYRQTLGQGPEFLTYFQNEAQLEKSRLLSDRFSAERPKGSFSTLEIQRTEQGDSAMYLCASTDTEAFFGQGTRLTVV.

This clone was seen a few times. V gene TRBV2 combines with J gene TRBJ2-2, with D possibly being TRBD1 (5 bases). Germline CDR1 reads SNHLY; CDR2 reads FYNNEI. This CDR3 contains 15 residues. Trimming pared 2 bases from V and 8 bases from J, leaving 15 bases between. The CDR3 DNA reads TGTGCCAGCAGTGAACTCGACAGTCCTTCGGGGGAGCTGTTTTTT. It specifies CASSELDSPSGELFF.

This clone occurred once. The V and J genes are TRBV2 and TRBJ2-1; 11 bases are a match to TRBD2. V was clipped by 4 bases and J by 6 bases; unmatched bases: 5. Germline V gene sequence: CDR1 SNHLY, CDR2 FYNNEI. The CDR3 length is 15 residues. The CDR3 loop is CASSVLAGGGNEQFF. DNA for the CDR3: TGTGCCAGCAGTGTTTTAGCGGGAGGGGGCAATGAGCAGTTCTTC. The full variable domain, rest sourced from reference TRBV2 and TRBJ2-1, is EPEVTQTPSHQVTQMGQEVILRCVPISNHLYFYWYRQILGQKVEFLVSFYNNEISEKSEIFDDQFSVERPDGSNFTLKIRSTKLEDSAMYFCASSVLAGGGNEQFFGPGTRLTVL.

This chain joins TRBV6-1 and TRBJ1-6; D is possibly TRBD1 (5 bases). The CDR3 sequence is 16 residues long. Germline CDR1 MNHNS, CDR2 SASEGT. V was trimmed by 0 bases and J by 9 bases, leaving 15 bases between them. The CDR3 is CASSEAVGGDSSPLHF. The CDR3 DNA is TGTGCCAGCAGTGAAGCGGTGGGAGGGGATAGTTCACCCCTCCACTTT.

This chain connects TRBV4-3 to TRBJ2-7; D not resolved. The V end lost 2 bases, the J end lost 5 bases, and 10 bases lay between the germline ends. CDR1 is LGHNA, CDR2 YSLEER, per germline. The length of the CDR3 is 13 residues. CDR3 protein: CASSQWALDEQYF. CDR3 coding DNA: TGCGCCAGCAGCCAATGGGCCTTAGACGAGCAGTACTTC.

J is TRBJ1-5 and V is TRBV5-8; 9 positions match TRBD1. The CDR3 sequence is 15 residues long. Germline CDR1 reads SGHTS; CDR2 reads YDEGEE. V gave up 4 bases and J gave up 2 bases; unmatched junction bases: 4. As DNA, the CDR3 is TGTGCCAGCAGCCCGAGACAGGGGGGCAATCAGCCCCAGCATTTT. This encodes CASSPRQGGNQPQHF.

CDR3: CAWASGSYNEQFF. CDR3 nucleotide sequence: TGTGCCTGGGCTAGCGGCTCCTACAATGAGCAGTTCTTC. The chain uses TRBV30 and TRBJ2-1; TRBD2 agrees at 7 bases. The germline V gene encodes CDR1 GTSNPN and CDR2 SVGIG (reference sequence). V lost 5 bases, J lost 0 bases, and 1 base stayed unmatched. The CDR3 loop spans 13 amino acids.

The chain is built from TRBV27 and TRBJ2-7; 7 bases line up with TRBD1. Germline loops: CDR1 MNHEY, CDR2 SMNVEV (reference sequence). This CDR3 contains 14 residues. With V trimmed by 4 bases and J by 3 bases, 6 bases remained unmatched. The CDR3 nucleotides are TGTGCCAGCAGTTCGCGGACAGGTCTCTACGAGCAGTACTTC. This gives the protein CASSSRTGLYEQYF.

The V gene is TRBV4-3, the J gene TRBJ1-1; D might be TRBD1 (6 bases). CDR3 length: 15 residues. The V end lost 1 base, the J end lost 0 bases, and 9 bases lay between the germline ends. CDR1 and CDR2 (germline): LGHNA, YSLEER. The CDR3, as DNA: TGCGCCAGCAGCCAAGTCAGGGGCCTGAACACTGAAGCTTTCTTT. This codes for CASSQVRGLNTEAFF.

J is TRBJ1-5 and V is TRBV11-2; D is possibly TRBD1 (5 bases). From germline, CDR1 is SGHAT and CDR2 FQNNGV. Trimming pared 6 bases from V and 6 bases from J, leaving 18 bases between. The CDR3 is 15 amino acids. CDR3 sequence: CASRPTGAPGQPQHF. CDR3 in DNA: TGTGCCAGCAGACCTACAGGCGCCCCTGGTCAGCCCCAGCATTTT. Using reference TRBV11-2 and TRBJ1-5 for the parts outside the CDR3, the full variable domain is EAGVAQSPRYKIIEKRQSVAFWCNPISGHATLYWYQQILGQGPKLLIQFQNNGVVDDSQLPKDRFSAERLKGVDSTLKIQPAKLEDSAVYLCASRPTGAPGQPQHFGDGTRLSIL.

Ten or more counts support this clone. V and J are TRBV7-9 and TRBJ1-2; 9 bases are a match to TRBD1. Trimming took 11 bases from V and 4 from J; bases not matched to a gene: 11. CDR3 length: 14 residues. CDR1 is SEHNR and CDR2 is FQNEAQ in the germline V gene (reference sequence). CDR3 region: CAPWDRASSYGYTF. In nucleotides, the CDR3 is TGTGCCCCATGGGACAGGGCAAGTAGCTATGGCTACACCTTC.

This clone was observed once. The chain recombines TRBV19 with TRBJ2-1, with D perhaps matching TRBD1 (5 bases). Trimming took off 5 bases at V and 7 bases at J, with 9 bases between the two ends. Per germline, CDR1 LNHDA and CDR2 SQIVND (reference sequence). The CDR3 consists of 12 residues. CDR3 DNA sequence: TGTGCCAGTAGTTCACAGGAGAATGAGCAGTTCTTC. It yields the protein CASSSQENEQFF. The full variable domain, with the rest looked up from reference TRBV19 and TRBJ2-1, is DGGITQSPKYLFRKEGQNVTLSCEQNLNHDAMYWYRQDPGQGLRLIYYSQIVNDFQKGDIAEGYSVSREKKESFPLTVTSAQKNPTAFYLCASSSQENEQFFGPGTRLTVL.

The V call is TRBV27, the J call TRBJ1-2; D unresolved. V was cut by 0 bases and J by 0 bases, with 8 bases left in between. Germline V gene lookup returns CDR1 MNHEY and CDR2 SMNVEV (reference sequence). The CDR3 runs 15 residues. CDR3 sequence: CASSLSEASNYGYTF. CDR3 DNA: TGTGCCAGCAGTTTATCGGAGGCTTCTAACTATGGCTACACCTTC.

V and J are TRBV7-8 and TRBJ1-1, with TRBD1 as a possible D gene (5 bases). V lost 2 bases, J lost 0 bases, and 13 bases lay in between. The CDR3 has 16 amino acids. Per germline, CDR1 SGHVS and CDR2 FQNEAQ. The CDR3 loop is CASSLQPGGMNTEAFF. CDR3 DNA sequence: TGTGCCAGCAGCTTACAACCGGGGGGAATGAACACTGAAGCTTTCTTT.

V and J are TRBV5-4 and TRBJ1-1; D not resolved. Per the germline V gene, CDR1 is SGHNT and CDR2 is YYREEE (reference sequence). V was clipped by 7 bases and J by 1 base, with 8 bases between them. There are 12 residues in the CDR3. The CDR3 reads CASGIGNTEAFF. CDR3 nucleotides: TGTGCCAGCGGCATTGGGAACACTGAAGCTTTCTTT.

As concerns this clone: A junction boundary mismatches the germline segment, possibly from a read error. The V and J genes are TRBV19 and TRBJ1-2, with 8 bases that match TRBD1. Germline CDR1 LNHDA, CDR2 SQIVND (reference sequence). This CDR3 is built from 11 residues. CDR3 DNA sequence: TGTGGGACAGGGAATTTCTATGGTTACACCTTC. Amino acids: CGTGNFYGYTF.

The rearrangement joins TRBV6-1 to TRBJ2-3; tentatively, D is TRBD2 (5 bases). The CDR3 runs to 15 residues. V was pared by 2 bases and J by 3 bases, with 12 bases between. Germline V gene data show CDR1 as MNHNS and CDR2 as SASEGT. The CDR3 nucleotides are TGTGCCAGCAGTGAAATAGGTTGGAGGACAGATACGCAGTATTTT. As protein: CASSEIGWRTDTQYF.

This clone has a single count. J is TRBJ2-6 and V is TRBV7-3; the D is unclear. The CDR3 is 14 amino acids. The germline V gene encodes CDR1 SGHTA and CDR2 FQGTGA. V shed 8 bases and J shed 0 bases, with 8 bases lying between them. The CDR3 loop reads CASGLLSGANVLTF. DNA of the CDR3: TGTGCCAGCGGCCTCCTCTCTGGGGCCAACGTCCTGACTTTC.

The V call is TRBV4-1, the J call TRBJ2-2; D might be TRBD2 (6 bases). Trimming removed 8 bases from V and 3 bases from J, with 13 bases in between. In germline, CDR1 is MGHRA, CDR2 YSYEKL. This CDR3 is built from 14 residues. The CDR3 DNA is TGCGCCAGCGCCTGGGCGGGACACACCGGGGAGCTGTTTTTT. It translates to CASAWAGHTGELFF.

CDR3 in DNA: TGCGCCAGCAGCTTGGATGACCCGGGTCGGGGGGGCTACACCTTC. Its protein is CASSLDDPGRGGYTF. The chain has TRBV5-1 and TRBJ1-2; TRBD1 might be the D (5 bases). The CDR3 length is 15 residues. Germline V gene sequence: CDR1 SGHRS, CDR2 YFSETQ. V was shortened by 0 bases and J by 8 bases, with 17 bases between the two germline ends. Based on the CDR3 plus reference TRBV5-1 and TRBJ1-2, the full variable domain is KAGVTQTPRYLIKTRGQQVTLSCSPISGHRSVSWYQQTPGQGLQFLFEYFSETQRNKGNFPGRFSGRQFSNSRSEMNVSTLELGDSALYLCASSLDDPGRGGYTFGSGTRLTVV.